This T cell receptor (beta chain) was sequenced during a study of blood T cells in healthy people across ages. Overall study results and limits: The fall in TCR beta diversity per million T cells was roughly linear with age. Compared with aged donors, long-lived donors showed fewer expanded clones, suggesting selection. PBMC samples, being unsorted, prevented any conclusive comparison of naive and antigen-experienced cells. Naive T cell percentage strongly correlated with TCR beta diversity.

This clonotype has a handful of counts. Antigen specificity is unknown. The use of a sample-barcoded 5' primer and a J-beta primer mix characterized a second PCR of roughly 7 to 11 cycles. TCRdb ran MiXCR on the 5' RACE reads and lists one entry per CDR3 protein. The data show some 1.5 million distinct CDR3 sequences, with roughly two fifths seen just once and about 4.1% held by the top ten. The germline CDR1 and CDR2 sequences are LGHNA and YSLEER. The CDR3 extends over 14 amino acids. The specimen sequenced was blood. The sequence was obtained from a woman aged 18-35 years in good health. V is TRBV4-3 and J is TRBJ2-5, with a possible D match to TRBD2 (5 bases). The J call may be incorrect, as the DNA end agrees better with TRBJ2-7. The CDR3, as DNA: TGCGCCAGCAGCCAAGATCCGGGGTTCGACGAGCAGTACTTC. Residues: CASSQDPGFDEQYF.